One sample yielded the 26 T cell receptor beta chains listed below, sequenced in a study. TCRdb re-called the 5' RACE reads through MiXCR, storing one row per CDR3 protein. The top ten hold 3% to 4% of the sample, which has more than 55,000 distinct CDR3 sequences, about 20% seen once. The sorted Tregs were CD4+CD25+CD127-/low cells. The sequenced material came from tumor-infiltrating Tregs sorted from the breast tumor. Receptors were obtained from a female donor with breast cancer.

This clonotype was seen repeatedly, ten times or more. This sequence joins TRBV6-5 and TRBJ2-2; TRBD2 matches 11 bases. This CDR3 spans 16 amino acids. The germline V gene has CDR1 MNHEY and CDR2 SVGAGI. V shed 6 bases and J 5 bases; nucleotides not matched to a gene: 8. The CDR3 region has the DNA TGTGCCAGCAGCTTAGCGGGAGGGCTGTGGACCGGGGAGCTGTTTTTT. Translation gives CASSLAGGLWTGELFF.

This chain uses TRBV6-5 with TRBJ1-1; D is undetermined. CDR1 and CDR2 from the germline V gene are MNHEY and SVGAGI. Trimming cost V 6 bases and J 3 bases, with 14 bases left between them. The CDR3 length is 14 residues. This chain's CDR3 is CASSRNFWDTEAFF. The DNA of the CDR3 is TGTGCCAGCAGCAGGAACTTTTGGGACACTGAAGCTTTCTTT.

J is TRBJ1-5 and V is TRBV6-5; 7 bases match TRBD1. V shed 6 bases and J 0 bases; nucleotides not matched to a gene: 5. This CDR3 spans 15 amino acids. Per germline, CDR1 MNHEY and CDR2 SVGAGI. DNA of the CDR3: TGTGCCAGCAGGTTCGACAGGGATAGCAATCAGCCCCAGCATTTT. Translation gives CASRFDRDSNQPQHF.

As concerns this clonotype: An end of the junction differs from the germline gene, which may be a read error. This chain uses TRBV6-1 with TRBJ1-4; the match to TRBD1 covers 7 bases. The CDR3 contains 14 residues. Germline lookup yields CDR1 MNHNS and CDR2 SASEGT. This chain's CDR3 is CASRDRWTNENLFF. CDR3 coding DNA: TGTGCCAGCAGGGACAGGTGGACTAATGAAAACCTGTTTTTT.

This clonotype has just one count. V gene TRBV4-1 combines with J gene TRBJ2-5, with D perhaps matching TRBD2 (5 bases). CDR1 MGHRA and CDR2 YSYEKL come from the germline V gene. Trimming pared 2 bases from V and 5 bases from J, leaving 12 bases between. This CDR3 contains 14 residues. CDR3 nucleotide sequence: TGCGCCAGCAGCCAAAGGGCTAGAGGGGAGACCCAGTACTTC. Protein: CASSQRARGETQYF.

This chain links TRBV29-1 with TRBJ2-1; D is undetermined. V lost 3 bases and J 6 bases, leaving 9 bases between the germline ends. Germline V gene lookup returns CDR1 SQVTM and CDR2 ANQGSEA. The CDR3 length is 12 residues. The CDR3 DNA sequence: TGCAGCGTTGAGATCAATCTCAATGAGCAGTTCTTC. Residues: CSVEINLNEQFF.

This chain uses TRBV6-6 with TRBJ2-7; maybe TRBD2 (5 bases). This CDR3 comprises 15 residues. Germline V gene lookup returns CDR1 MNHNY and CDR2 SVGAGI (reference sequence). Between the trimmed V and J ends, which lost 6 bases and 2 bases, there was a span of 17 bases. The CDR3 bases are TGTGCCAGCAGGGTTAGGGAGAGGTCAGCCTACGAGCAGTACTTC. This translates into CASRVRERSAYEQYF.

This clonotype appeared many times. This chain joins TRBV6-2 or TRBV6-3 and TRBJ2-1; D may be TRBD2 (5 bases). The CDR3 loop spans 15 amino acids. Trimming cost V 6 bases and J 3 bases, with 15 bases left between them. Per germline, CDR1 MNHEY and CDR2 SVGEGT. CDR3 sequence reads: CASSPTARGYNEQFF. CDR3 nucleotides: TGTGCCAGCAGCCCGACCGCCCGGGGCTACAATGAGCAGTTCTTC.

This clonotype appeared many times. This chain uses TRBV5-1 with TRBJ1-5; D unclear. The CDR3 contains 13 residues. Germline-derived CDR1 and CDR2 are SGHRS and YFSETQ. The V and J ends lost 0 bases and 3 bases respectively, with 4 bases between them. CDR3 protein: CASSLDTNQPQHF. The CDR3 nucleotides read TGCGCCAGCAGCTTGGATACCAATCAGCCCCAGCATTTT. Using reference TRBV5-1 and TRBJ1-5 for the parts outside the CDR3, the full variable domain is KAGVTQTPRYLIKTRGQQVTLSCSPISGHRSVSWYQQTPGQGLQFLFEYFSETQRNKGNFPGRFSGRQFSNSRSEMNVSTLELGDSALYLCASSLDTNQPQHFGDGTRLSIL.

This clonotype was counted at least ten times. The chain uses TRBV6-1 and TRBJ1-1; D gene uncertain. CDR1 and CDR2 from the germline V gene are MNHNS and SASEGT. Trimming stripped 3 bases from V and 11 bases from J, with 16 bases between. The CDR3 is made up of 13 amino acids. CDR3 DNA: TGTGCCAGCAGTGATCATCACTCCGCGGAGGCTTTCTTT. This codes for CASSDHHSAEAFF.

The chain employs TRBV3-1 and TRBJ2-7; a weak D match, TRBD2 (6 bases). Trimming took off 0 bases at V and 3 bases at J, with 12 bases between the two ends. The CDR3 is made up of 15 amino acids. The germline V gene encodes CDR1 LGHDT and CDR2 YNNKEL (reference sequence). The chain's CDR3 is CASSQDQARGYEQYF. DNA for the CDR3: TGTGCCAGCAGCCAAGATCAAGCGCGGGGCTACGAGCAGTACTTC.

In this sample, this clonotype turned up a few times. The chain recombines TRBV7-2 with TRBJ1-5, with TRBD1 identical over 9 bases. After removal of 5 bases from V and 1 base from J, the junction contained 3 bases not matched to a gene. The CDR3 covers 15 residues. Per the germline V gene, CDR1 is SGHTA and CDR2 is FQGNSA. The CDR3: CASSTDRGSNQPQHF. The CDR3 DNA reads TGTGCCAGCAGCACGGACAGGGGCAGCAATCAGCCCCAGCATTTT.

The chain employs TRBV2 and TRBJ1-5; 8 nucleotides line up with TRBD1. The CDR3 has 13 residues. Trimming removed 3 bases from V and 9 bases from J; junction bases left unmatched: 4. Per germline, CDR1 SNHLY and CDR2 FYNNEI. CDR3 sequence: CASSEGQVLPQHF. The CDR3, as DNA: TGTGCCAGCAGTGAGGGACAGGTTCTGCCCCAGCATTTT.

This rearrangement joins TRBV5-1 to TRBJ2-5; no firm D call. The CDR3 runs 13 residues. CDR1 SGHRS and CDR2 YFSETQ come from the germline V gene. Trimming shortened V by 4 bases and J by 4 bases, and 11 bases separated the two germline ends. The CDR3 region is CASSHDWTETQYF. In nucleotides, the CDR3 is TGCGCCAGCAGCCACGACTGGACAGAGACCCAGTACTTC.

This clonotype was observed a single time. As the CDR3 is not closed by the conserved phenylalanine or tryptophan, this likely results from a read error. The chain is built from TRBV28 and TRBJ2-2; possible D gene TRBD1, 5 bases. Trimming took off 5 bases at V and 8 bases at J, with 12 bases between the two ends. The length of the CDR3 is 13 residues. Germline CDR1 MDHEN, CDR2 SYDVKM. The CDR3 sequence is CASSITGWGELFL. CDR3 sequence (DNA): TGTGCCAGCAGTATAACAGGCTGGGGGGAGCTGTTTCTT.

Many counts were recorded for this clonotype. The chain employs TRBV5-1 and TRBJ2-2, with D perhaps assigned TRBD1 or TRBD2 (6 bases each). Trimming cost V 1 base and J 7 bases, with 11 bases left between them. The length of the CDR3 is 14 residues. Germline values: CDR1 SGHRS, CDR2 YFSETQ. The CDR3 DNA reads TGCGCCAGCAGCTTGAGGGGGGCCGTCGGGGAGCTGTTTTTT. Translation gives CASSLRGAVGELFF.

This clonotype was seen a handful of times. This sequence joins TRBV7-9 and TRBJ2-3; TRBD2 matches at 14 bases. Trimming cost V 5 bases and J 5 bases; bases outside gene matches: 6. Germline V CDR1 and CDR2: SEHNR, FQNEAQ (reference sequence). The CDR3 length is 16 residues. The CDR3 DNA sequence: TGTGCCAGCAGCCCGGGACTAGCGGGAGACCTAGATACGCAGTATTTT. Translated, it gives CASSPGLAGDLDTQYF.

This clonotype has just a few counts. The chain has TRBV6-5 and TRBJ2-7, with 7 bases that match TRBD1. Germline V gene data show CDR1 as MNHEY and CDR2 as SVGAGI. V lost 10 bases, J lost 4 bases, and 7 bases stayed unmatched. The CDR3 is 12 residues long. The CDR3 spells CATRTGLYEQYF. The CDR3, as DNA: TGTGCCACTCGGACAGGCCTATACGAGCAGTACTTC.

The chain recombines TRBV20-1 with TRBJ2-1, with D perhaps TRBD2 (6 bases). Germline CDR1 DFQATT, CDR2 SNEGSKA (reference sequence). Between the trimmed V and J ends, which lost 2 bases and 9 bases, there was a span of 17 bases. This CDR3 has 14 residues. The CDR3 is CSARTQTRLGEQFF. CDR3 bases: TGCAGTGCTAGAACTCAGACTAGGCTGGGTGAGCAGTTCTTC.

The J gene is TRBJ2-1, the V gene TRBV7-9, with 8 bases that match TRBD2. This CDR3 spans 15 amino acids. The trim removed 6 bases at V and 6 bases at J, leaving 10 bases unmatched. The germline CDR1 and CDR2 sequences are SEHNR and FQNEAQ (reference sequence). CDR3 in DNA: TGTGCCAGCAGGTACCCTCCGGGAGGGAGCAATGAGCAGTTCTTC. It is translated as CASRYPPGGSNEQFF. Drawing the rest from reference TRBV7-9 and TRBJ2-1, the complete variable domain is DTGVSQNPRHKITKRGQNVTFRCDPISEHNRLYWYRQTLGQGPEFLTYFQNEAQLEKSRLLSDRFSAERPKGSFSTLEIQRTEQGDSAMYLCASRYPPGGSNEQFFGPGTRLTVL.

The V call is TRBV12-3 or TRBV12-4, the J call TRBJ2-7; D is undetermined. CDR3 length equals 14 residues. Trimming cost V 6 bases and J 0 bases, with 12 bases left between them. In DNA, the CDR3 is TGTGCCAGCAGCCTGGACCAGAGCTCCTACGAGCAGTACTTC. Its protein product is CASSLDQSSYEQYF.

V is TRBV7-9 and J is TRBJ2-2; D gene uncertain. Germline CDR1 reads SEHNR; CDR2 reads FQNEAQ (reference sequence). The CDR3 has 13 amino acids. V shed 5 bases and J shed 1 base, with 5 bases lying between them. The CDR3, as DNA: TGTGCCAGCAGCCTTCTGAACACCGGGGAGCTGTTTTTT. Protein product: CASSLLNTGELFF.

This chain uses TRBV29-1 with TRBJ2-2; TRBD2 might be the D (5 bases). Looked up from germline, CDR1 is SQVTM and CDR2 is ANQGSEA. The V gene lost 4 bases and the J gene lost 3 bases, with 12 bases spanning the gap. This CDR3 spans 14 amino acids. The CDR3 spells CSVVGGTDTGELFF. The CDR3 DNA is TGCAGCGTTGTTGGAGGCACGGACACCGGGGAGCTGTTTTTT.

The J gene is TRBJ2-5, the V gene TRBV5-1, with 8 bases that match TRBD1. J gave up 4 bases and V 6 bases, and 11 bases lay outside the gene matches. Per germline, CDR1 SGHRS and CDR2 YFSETQ. The CDR3 extends over 15 amino acids. CDR3 nucleotide sequence: TGCGCCAGCAAGGCGGCAGGGGGCTTCATAGAGACCCAGTACTTC. It is translated as CASKAAGGFIETQYF.

This clonotype was observed many times. This chain uses TRBV29-1 with TRBJ2-2, with 8 bases matching TRBD1. The ends lost 2 bases at V and 1 base at J; junction bases unmatched: 6. Per germline, CDR1 SQVTM and CDR2 ANQGSEA. The CDR3 sequence is 16 residues long. The CDR3 DNA sequence: TGCAGCGTTGAAATCGGACAGGGACAGAACACCGGGGAGCTGTTTTTT. It codes for CSVEIGQGQNTGELFF.

This clonotype was picked up a small number of times. This chain connects TRBV28 to TRBJ1-5; 8 nucleotides align to TRBD1. V dropped 5 bases and J dropped 2; count of bases not matched to a gene: 5. Germline V gives CDR1 MDHEN, CDR2 SYDVKM. The CDR3 is 15 amino acids. CDR3 sequence (DNA): TGTGCCAGCAGTCAAACCAGGGGGCGCAATCAGCCCCAGCATTTT. It encodes CASSQTRGRNQPQHF.